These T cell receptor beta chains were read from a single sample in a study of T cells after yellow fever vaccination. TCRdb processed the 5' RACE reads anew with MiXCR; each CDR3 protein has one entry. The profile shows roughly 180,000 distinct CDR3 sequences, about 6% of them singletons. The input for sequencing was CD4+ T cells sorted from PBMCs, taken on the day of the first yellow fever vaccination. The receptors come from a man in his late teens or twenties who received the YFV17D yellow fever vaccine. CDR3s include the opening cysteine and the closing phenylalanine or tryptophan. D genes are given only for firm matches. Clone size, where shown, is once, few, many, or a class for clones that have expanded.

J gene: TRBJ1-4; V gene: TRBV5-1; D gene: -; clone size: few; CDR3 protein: CASSLSLGFKPNEKLFF; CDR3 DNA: TGCGCCAGCAGCCTGTCATTAGGGTTTAAGCCTAATGAAAAACTGTTTTTT
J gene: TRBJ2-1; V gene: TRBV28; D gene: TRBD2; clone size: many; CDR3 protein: CASSSGAYNEQFF; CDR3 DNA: TGTGCCAGTTCTAGCGGGGCCTACAATGAGCAGTTCTTC
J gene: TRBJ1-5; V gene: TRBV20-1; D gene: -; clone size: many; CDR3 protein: CSAREDSDRPQHF; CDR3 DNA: TGCAGTGCTAGAGAGGACAGCGATCGGCCCCAGCATTTT
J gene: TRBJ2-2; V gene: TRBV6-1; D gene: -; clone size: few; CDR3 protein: CASSKFTGGPAGELFF; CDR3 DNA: TGTGCCAGCAGTAAATTTACCGGGGGGCCAGCCGGGGAGCTGTTTTTT
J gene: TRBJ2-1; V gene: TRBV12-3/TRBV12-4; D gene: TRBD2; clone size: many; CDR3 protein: CASSLTAGGRNEQFF; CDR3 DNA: TGTGCCAGCAGTCTTACCGCGGGGGGCCGCAATGAGCAGTTCTTC
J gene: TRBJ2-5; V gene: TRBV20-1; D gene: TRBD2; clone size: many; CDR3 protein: CSAQNSGGAKTQYF; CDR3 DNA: TGCAGTGCCCAAAATAGCGGGGGGGCGAAGACCCAGTACTTC
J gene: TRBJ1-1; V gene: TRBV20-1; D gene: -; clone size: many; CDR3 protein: CSAPPAGYAEAFF; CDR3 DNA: TGCAGTGCTCCACCTGCGGGGTACGCTGAAGCTTTCTTT
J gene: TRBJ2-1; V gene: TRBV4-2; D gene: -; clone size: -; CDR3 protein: CASSQGQVDEQFF; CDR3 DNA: TGTGCCAGCAGCCAAGGCCAGGTGGATGAGCAGTTCTTC
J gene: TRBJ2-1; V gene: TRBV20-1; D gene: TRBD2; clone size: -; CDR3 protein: CSARASGVNEQFF; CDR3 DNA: TGCAGTGCTAGGGCTAGCGGGGTGAATGAGCAGTTCTTC
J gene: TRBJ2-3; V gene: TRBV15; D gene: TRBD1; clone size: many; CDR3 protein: CATKRGEDRGPDTQYF; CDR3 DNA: TGTGCCACCAAACGCGGGGAGGACAGGGGGCCAGATACGCAGTATTTT
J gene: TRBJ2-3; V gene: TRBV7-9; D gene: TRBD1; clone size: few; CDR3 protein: CASSLNRGINTDTQYF; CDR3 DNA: TGTGCCAGCAGCTTAAACAGGGGTATCAACACAGATACGCAGTATTTT
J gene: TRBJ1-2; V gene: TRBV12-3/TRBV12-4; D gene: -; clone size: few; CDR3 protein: CASSLRYRDGYTF; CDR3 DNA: TGTGCCAGCAGTTTAAGGTATCGCGATGGCTACACCTTC
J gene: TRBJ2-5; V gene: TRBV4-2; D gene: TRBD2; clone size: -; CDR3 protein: CASSPRTSGQETQYF; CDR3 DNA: TGTGCCAGCAGCCCGCGGACTAGCGGCCAAGAGACCCAGTACTTC
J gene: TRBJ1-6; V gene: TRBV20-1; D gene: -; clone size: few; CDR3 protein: CSARLSGGGGSPLHF; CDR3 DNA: TGCAGTGCTAGACTGTCGGGAGGTGGGGGTTCACCCCTCCACTTT
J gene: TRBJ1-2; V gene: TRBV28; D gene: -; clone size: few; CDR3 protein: CASIVGGVNYGYTF; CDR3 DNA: TGTGCCAGCATCGTTGGCGGGGTTAACTATGGCTACACCTTC
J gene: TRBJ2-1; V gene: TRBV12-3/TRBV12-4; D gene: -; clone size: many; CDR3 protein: CASNHRRVSYNEQFF; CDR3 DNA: TGTGCCAGCAACCATAGGCGAGTATCCTACAATGAGCAGTTCTTC
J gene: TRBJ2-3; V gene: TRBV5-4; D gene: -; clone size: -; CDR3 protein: CASSPAWGLTDTQYF; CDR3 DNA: TGTGCCAGCAGCCCCGCGTGGGGCCTGACAGATACGCAGTATTTT
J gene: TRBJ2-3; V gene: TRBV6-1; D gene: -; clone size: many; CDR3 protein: CAGRGASTDTQYF; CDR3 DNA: TGTGCTGGCCGGGGTGCTAGCACAGATACGCAGTATTTT
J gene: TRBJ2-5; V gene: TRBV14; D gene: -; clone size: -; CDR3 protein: CASSLSWVEVGTQYF; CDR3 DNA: TGTGCCAGCAGCCTCTCGTGGGTTGAAGTAGGGACCCAGTACTTC
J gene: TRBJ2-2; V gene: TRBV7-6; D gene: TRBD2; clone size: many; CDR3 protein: CASSSSGTSGGAAGELFF; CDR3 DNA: TGTGCCAGCAGCTCCTCCGGGACTAGCGGGGGGGCTGCCGGGGAGCTGTTTTTT
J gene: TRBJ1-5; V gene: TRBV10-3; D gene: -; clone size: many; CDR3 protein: CAISQTESSNQPQHF; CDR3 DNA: TGTGCCATCAGCCAGACAGAATCTAGCAATCAGCCCCAGCATTTT
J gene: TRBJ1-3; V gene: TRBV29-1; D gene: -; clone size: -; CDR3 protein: CSVERRVSGNTIYF; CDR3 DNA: TGCAGCGTTGAACGCAGGGTCTCGGGAAACACCATATATTTT
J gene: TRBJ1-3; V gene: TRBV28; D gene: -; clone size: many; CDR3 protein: CASRERERDTIYF; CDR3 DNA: TGTGCCAGCAGGGAGAGGGAGAGGGACACCATATATTTT
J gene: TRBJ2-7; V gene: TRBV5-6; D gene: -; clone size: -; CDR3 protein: CASSLALGRYEQYF; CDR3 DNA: TGTGCCAGCAGCTTGGCCTTGGGGCGTTACGAGCAGTACTTC
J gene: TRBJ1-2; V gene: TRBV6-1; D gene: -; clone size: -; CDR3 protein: CASSAGFVYGYTF; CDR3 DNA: TGTGCCAGCTCCGCAGGTTTTGTTTATGGCTACACCTTC
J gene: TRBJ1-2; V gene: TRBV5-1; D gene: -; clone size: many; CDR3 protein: CASSEEGTANYGYTF; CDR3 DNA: TGCGCCAGCAGCGAGGAGGGTACAGCTAACTATGGCTACACCTTC
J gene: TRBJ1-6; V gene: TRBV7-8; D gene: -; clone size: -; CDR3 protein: CASRVGNPLDSPLHF; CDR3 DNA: TGTGCCAGCAGAGTAGGGAACCCTTTGGATTCACCCCTCCACTTT
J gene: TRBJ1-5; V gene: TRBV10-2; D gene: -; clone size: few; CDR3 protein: CARQGNSNQPQHF; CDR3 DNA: TGCGCCAGACAGGGTAATAGCAATCAGCCCCAGCATTTT
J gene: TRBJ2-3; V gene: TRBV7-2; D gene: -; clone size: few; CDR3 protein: CVAGTPGHTDTQYF; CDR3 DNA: TGTGTCGCGGGGACCCCGGGTCACACAGATACGCAGTATTTT
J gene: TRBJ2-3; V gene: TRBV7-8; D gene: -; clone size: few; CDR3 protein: CASSPRRGTDTQYF; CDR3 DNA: TGTGCCAGCAGCCCCCGCCGAGGCACAGATACGCAGTATTTT
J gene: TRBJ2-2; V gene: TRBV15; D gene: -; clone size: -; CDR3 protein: CATSSPPGEKGTGELFF; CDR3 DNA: TGTGCCACCAGCAGCCCCCCCGGGGAAAAGGGGACCGGGGAGCTGTTTTTT
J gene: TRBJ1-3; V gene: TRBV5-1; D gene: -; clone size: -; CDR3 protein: CASSLGLGGASGNTIYF; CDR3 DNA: TGCGCCAGCAGCTTGGGCCTGGGGGGGGCTTCTGGAAACACCATATATTTT
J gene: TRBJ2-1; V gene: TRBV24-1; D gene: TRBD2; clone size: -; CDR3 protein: CATSDLPSGGARDNEQFF; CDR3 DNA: TGTGCCACCAGTGATTTGCCCAGCGGGGGGGCCCGGGACAATGAGCAGTTCTTC
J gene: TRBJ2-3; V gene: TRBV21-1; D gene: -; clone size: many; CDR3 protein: CASSNRGQSTDTQYF; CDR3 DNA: TGTGCCAGCAGCAACCGGGGACAGAGCACAGATACGCAGTATTTT
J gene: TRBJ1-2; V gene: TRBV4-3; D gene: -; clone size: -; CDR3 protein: CASSQGGTNYGYTF; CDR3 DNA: TGCGCCAGCAGCCAAGGGGGGACAAACTATGGCTACACCTTC
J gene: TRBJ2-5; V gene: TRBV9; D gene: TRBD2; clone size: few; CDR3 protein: CASSVQSGGQETQYF; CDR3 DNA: TGTGCCAGCAGCGTACAAAGCGGGGGCCAAGAGACCCAGTACTTC
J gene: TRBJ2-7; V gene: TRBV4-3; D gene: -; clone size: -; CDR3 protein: CASSQDFREEQYF; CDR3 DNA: TGCGCCAGCAGCCAAGATTTTCGAGAGGAGCAGTACTTC
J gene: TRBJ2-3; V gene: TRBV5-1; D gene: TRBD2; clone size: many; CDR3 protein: CASSFGGGGEDTQYF; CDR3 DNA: TGCGCCAGCAGCTTTGGCGGGGGGGGCGAAGATACGCAGTATTTT
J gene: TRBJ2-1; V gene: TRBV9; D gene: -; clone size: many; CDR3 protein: CASSEKSSYNEQFF; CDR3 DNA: TGTGCCAGCAGTGAAAAGAGCTCCTACAATGAGCAGTTCTTC
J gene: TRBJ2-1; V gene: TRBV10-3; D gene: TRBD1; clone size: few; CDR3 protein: CAISARTGSSYNEQFF; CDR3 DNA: TGTGCCATCAGTGCCCGGACAGGGAGCTCCTACAATGAGCAGTTCTTC
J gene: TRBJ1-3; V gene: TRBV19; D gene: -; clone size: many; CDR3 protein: CASSKPGSGNTIYF; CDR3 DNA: TGTGCCAGTAGTAAGCCAGGATCTGGAAACACCATATATTTT
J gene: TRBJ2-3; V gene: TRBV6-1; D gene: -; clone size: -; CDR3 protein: CASSRQVGGGGSAQYF; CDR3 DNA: TGTGCCAGCAGTAGACAGGTTGGGGGAGGAGGGAGTGCGCAGTATTTT
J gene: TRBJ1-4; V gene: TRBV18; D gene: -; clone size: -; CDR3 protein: CASSPRTATKEKLFF; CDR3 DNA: TGTGCCAGCTCACCCAGGACAGCAACTAAGGAAAAACTGTTTTTT
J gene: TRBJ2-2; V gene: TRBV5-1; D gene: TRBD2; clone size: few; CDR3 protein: CASSLTSTGPGELFF; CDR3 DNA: TGCGCCAGCAGCCTGACTAGCACGGGACCCGGGGAGCTGTTTTTT
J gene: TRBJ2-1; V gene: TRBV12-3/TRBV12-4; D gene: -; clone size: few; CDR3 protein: CASSIYRGGHEQFF; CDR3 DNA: TGTGCCAGCAGTATTTACAGGGGGGGGCATGAGCAGTTCTTC
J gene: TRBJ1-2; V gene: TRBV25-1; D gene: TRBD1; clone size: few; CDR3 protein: CASSGLDRGASGYTF; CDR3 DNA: TGTGCCAGCAGTGGGTTGGACAGGGGGGCCTCTGGCTACACCTTC
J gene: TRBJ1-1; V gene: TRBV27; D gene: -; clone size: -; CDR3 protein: CASSGGRRIRQAFF; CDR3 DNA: TGTGCCAGCAGTGGGGGACGAAGAATTAGGCAAGCTTTCTTT
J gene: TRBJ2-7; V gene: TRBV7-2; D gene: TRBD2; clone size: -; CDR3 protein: CASSPERGGYEQYF; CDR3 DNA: TGTGCCAGCAGCCCCGAGCGGGGGGGGTACGAGCAGTACTTC
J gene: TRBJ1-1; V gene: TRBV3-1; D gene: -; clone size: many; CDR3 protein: CASSQDYGEETEAFF; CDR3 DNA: TGTGCCAGCAGCCAAGATTACGGGGAAGAAACTGAAGCTTTCTTT
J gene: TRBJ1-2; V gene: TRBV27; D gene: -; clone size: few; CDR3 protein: CASSLGREAYGYTF; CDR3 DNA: TGTGCCAGCAGTTTGGGTCGGGAGGCTTATGGCTACACCTTC
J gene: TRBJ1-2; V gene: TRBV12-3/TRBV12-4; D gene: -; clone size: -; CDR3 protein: CASSFQSWVGYTF; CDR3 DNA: TGTGCCAGCAGTTTCCAATCTTGGGTCGGCTACACCTTC
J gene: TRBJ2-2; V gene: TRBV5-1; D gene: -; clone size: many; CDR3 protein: CASTHARGSGELFF; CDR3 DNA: TGCGCCAGCACCCACGCCCGGGGATCGGGGGAGCTGTTTTTT
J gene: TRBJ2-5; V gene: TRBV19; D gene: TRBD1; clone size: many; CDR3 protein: CASSMGQGSQETQYF; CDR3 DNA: TGTGCCAGTAGTATGGGACAGGGCTCCCAAGAGACCCAGTACTTC
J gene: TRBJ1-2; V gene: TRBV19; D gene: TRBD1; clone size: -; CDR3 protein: CASSHNRGGYTF; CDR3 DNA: TGTGCCAGTAGTCATAACAGGGGCGGCTACACCTTC
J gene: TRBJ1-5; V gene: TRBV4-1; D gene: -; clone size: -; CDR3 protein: CASSQDSGRVNQPQHF; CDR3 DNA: TGCGCCAGCAGCCAAGATTCAGGCAGGGTCAATCAGCCCCAGCATTTT
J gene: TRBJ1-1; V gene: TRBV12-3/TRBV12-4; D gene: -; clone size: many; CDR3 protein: CASSWNTEAFF; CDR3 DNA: TGTGCCAGCAGCTGGAACACTGAAGCTTTCTTT
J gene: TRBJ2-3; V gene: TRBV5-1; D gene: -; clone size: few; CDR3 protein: CASSLGTRTDTQYF; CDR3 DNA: TGCGCCAGCAGCTTGGGGACGAGAACAGATACGCAGTATTTT
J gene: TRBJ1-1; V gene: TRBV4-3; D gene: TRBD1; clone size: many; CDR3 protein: CASSQETGIGAFF; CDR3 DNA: TGCGCCAGCAGCCAGGAGACAGGGATAGGAGCTTTCTTT
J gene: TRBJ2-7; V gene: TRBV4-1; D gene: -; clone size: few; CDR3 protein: CASSQGRIIPPLGEQYF; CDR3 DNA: TGCGCCAGCAGCCAAGGACGGATAATCCCCCCTCTGGGCGAGCAGTACTTC
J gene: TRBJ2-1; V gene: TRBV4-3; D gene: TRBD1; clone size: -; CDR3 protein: CASSQEWDRGLSNEQFF; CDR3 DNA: TGCGCCAGCAGCCAAGAATGGGACAGGGGGCTTAGCAATGAGCAGTTCTTC